The TCR beta chain under discussion was sequenced for a study of cytomegalovirus exposure and HLA in healthy donors. This CDR3 has 17 amino acids. The germline V gene has CDR1 MNHEY and CDR2 SMNVEV (reference sequence). J gave up 6 bases and V 5 bases, and 9 bases lay outside the gene matches. Sequencing was performed with immunoSEQ multiplex PCR; in TCRdb, only in-frame clones are kept and a portion is missing. Among 200,000 to 300,000 clones listed, less than 95% were seen once. The receptor was isolated from a woman under 40 in good health and CMV-seronegative. V is TRBV27 and J is TRBJ2-2; 13 bases line up with TRBD2. Sample: PBMCs. Written as DNA, the CDR3 is TGTGCCAGCAGTCGCCTACTAGCGGGAGGGCCACCCGGGGAGCTGTTTTTT. It specifies CASSRLLAGGPPGELFF.